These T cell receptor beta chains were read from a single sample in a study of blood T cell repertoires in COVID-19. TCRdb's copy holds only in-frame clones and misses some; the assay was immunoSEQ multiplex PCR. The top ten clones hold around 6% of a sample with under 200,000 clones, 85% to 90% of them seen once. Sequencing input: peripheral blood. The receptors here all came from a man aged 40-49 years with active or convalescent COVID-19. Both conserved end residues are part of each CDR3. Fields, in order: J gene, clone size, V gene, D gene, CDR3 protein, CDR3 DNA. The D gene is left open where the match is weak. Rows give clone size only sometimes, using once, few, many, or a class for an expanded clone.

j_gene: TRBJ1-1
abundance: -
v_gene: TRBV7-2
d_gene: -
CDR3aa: CASSPQGNTEAFF
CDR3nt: TGTGCCAGCAGTCCACAGGGGAACACTGAAGCTTTCTTT

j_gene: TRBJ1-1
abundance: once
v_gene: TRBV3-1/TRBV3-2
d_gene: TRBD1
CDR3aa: CASSRQGGTEAFF
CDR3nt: TGTGCCAGCAGCCGACAGGGCGGCACTGAAGCTTTCTTT

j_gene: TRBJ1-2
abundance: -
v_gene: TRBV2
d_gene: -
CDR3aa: CASSEEGRSGGYTF
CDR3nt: TGTGCCAGCAGTGAAGAGGGGCGGTCTGGCGGCTACACCTTC

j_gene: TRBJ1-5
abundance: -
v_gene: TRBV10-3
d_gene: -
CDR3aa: CAISESAFPNQPQHF
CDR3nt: TGTGCCATCAGTGAGTCCGCGTTCCCAAATCAGCCCCAGCATTTT

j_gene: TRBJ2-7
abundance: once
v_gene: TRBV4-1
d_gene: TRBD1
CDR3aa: CASSQVGTGTYEQYF
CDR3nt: TGCGCCAGCAGCCAAGTGGGGACAGGTACCTACGAGCAGTACTTC

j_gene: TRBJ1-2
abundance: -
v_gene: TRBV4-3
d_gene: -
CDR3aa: CASSHGGQLAWNGGYTF
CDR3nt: TGCGCCAGCAGCCATGGAGGACAGCTGGCTTGGAACGGAGGCTACACCTTC

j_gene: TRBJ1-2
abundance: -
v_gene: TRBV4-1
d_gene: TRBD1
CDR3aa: CASSQTGIGGYTF
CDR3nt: TGCGCCAGCAGCCAGACAGGGATCGGTGGCTACACCTTC

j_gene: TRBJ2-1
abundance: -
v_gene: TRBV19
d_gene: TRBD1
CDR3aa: CATRPGGQGSAEQFF
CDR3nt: TGTGCCACCCGCCCCGGGGGACAGGGTTCGGCTGAGCAGTTCTTC

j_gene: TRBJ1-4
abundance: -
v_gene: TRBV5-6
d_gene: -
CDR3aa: CASSSSGVVSEKLFF
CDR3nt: TGTGCCAGCAGCTCGTCAGGGGTGGTCAGCGAAAAACTGTTTTTT

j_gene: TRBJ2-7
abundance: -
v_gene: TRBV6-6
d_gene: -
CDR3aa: CASSSGVLSYEQYF
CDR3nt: TGTGCCAGCAGTTCGGGGGTCCTCTCCTACGAGCAGTACTTC

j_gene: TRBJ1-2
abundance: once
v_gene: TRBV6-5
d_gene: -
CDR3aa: CASSYSGTGKGYTF
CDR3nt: TGTGCCAGCAGTTATTCGGGGACTGGGAAAGGCTACACCTTC

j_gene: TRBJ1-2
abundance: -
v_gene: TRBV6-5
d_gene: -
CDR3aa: CASRPGNWEGYTF
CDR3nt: TGTGCCAGCAGGCCAGGGAATTGGGAAGGCTACACCTTC

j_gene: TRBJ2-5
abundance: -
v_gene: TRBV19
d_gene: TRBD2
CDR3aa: CASSMGVLAGGMETQYF
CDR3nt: TGTGCCAGTAGTATGGGAGTACTAGCGGGGGGTATGGAGACCCAGTACTTC

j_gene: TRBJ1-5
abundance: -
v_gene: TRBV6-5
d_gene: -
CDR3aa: CASSRQNSNQPQHF
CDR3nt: TGTGCCAGCAGTCGACAGAATAGCAATCAGCCCCAGCATTTT

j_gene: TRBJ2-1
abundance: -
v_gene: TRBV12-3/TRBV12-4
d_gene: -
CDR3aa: CASTDIAYNEQFF
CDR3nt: TGTGCCAGCACGGACATAGCCTACAATGAGCAGTTCTTC

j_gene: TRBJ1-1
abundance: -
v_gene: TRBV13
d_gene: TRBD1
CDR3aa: CASSPPGQGNTEAFF
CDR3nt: TGTGCCAGCAGCCCGCCGGGACAGGGGAACACTGAAGCTTTCTTT

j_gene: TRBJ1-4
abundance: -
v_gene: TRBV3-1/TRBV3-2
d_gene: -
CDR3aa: CASSQDALYQGEKLFF
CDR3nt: TGTGCCAGCAGCCAAGATGCTCTTTACCAGGGTGAAAAACTGTTTTTT

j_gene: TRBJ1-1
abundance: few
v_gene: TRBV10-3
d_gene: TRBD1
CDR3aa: CAISVDRGLTEAFF
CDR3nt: TGTGCCATCAGTGTAGACAGGGGGCTCACTGAAGCTTTCTTT

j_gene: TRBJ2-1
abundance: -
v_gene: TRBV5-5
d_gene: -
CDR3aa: CASSTRLRGRSYNEQFF
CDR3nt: TGTGCCAGCAGCACCCGGCTCAGGGGTAGGTCCTACAATGAGCAGTTCTTC

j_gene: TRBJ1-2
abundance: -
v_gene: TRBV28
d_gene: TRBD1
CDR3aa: CASSSPTGVNYGYTF
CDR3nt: TGTGCCAGCAGTTCCCCGACAGGGGTTAACTATGGCTACACCTTC

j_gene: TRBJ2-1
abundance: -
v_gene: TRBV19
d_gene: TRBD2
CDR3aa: CASFGLAGGNEQFF
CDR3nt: TGTGCCAGTTTTGGGCTAGCGGGGGGCAATGAGCAGTTCTTC

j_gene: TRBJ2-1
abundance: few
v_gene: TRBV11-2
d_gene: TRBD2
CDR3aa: CASSLALAGAVYNEQFF
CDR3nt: TGTGCCAGCAGCTTAGCTCTAGCGGGAGCGGTCTACAATGAGCAGTTCTTC

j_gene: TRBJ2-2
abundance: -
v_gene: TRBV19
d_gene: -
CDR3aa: CASSMDRPGTGELFF
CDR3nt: TGTGCCAGTAGTATGGACAGACCCGGCACCGGGGAGCTGTTTTTT

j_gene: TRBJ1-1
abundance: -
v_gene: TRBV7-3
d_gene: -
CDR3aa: CASSLQANTEAFF
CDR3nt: TGTGCCAGCAGCCTACAGGCGAACACTGAAGCTTTCTTT

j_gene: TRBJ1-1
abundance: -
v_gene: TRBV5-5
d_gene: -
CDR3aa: CASSFISPGAATEAFF
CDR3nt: TGTGCCAGCAGCTTCATTTCCCCAGGGGCGGCCACTGAAGCTTTCTTT

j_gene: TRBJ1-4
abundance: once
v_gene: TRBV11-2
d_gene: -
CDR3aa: CASSLGAGGLFF
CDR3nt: TGTGCCAGCAGCTTAGGGGCCGGGGGATTGTTTTTT